The next 9 T cell receptor beta chains were all read from a single sample in a study of blood T cells in healthy people across ages (dated by TCRdb to about 2015). The method was 5' RACE. Sequencing instrument: Illumina HiSeq 2500. A second roughly 7 to 11 cycle PCR used a sample-barcoded 5' primer and a J-beta primer mix. TCRdb took the public reads, trimmed them with fastp at Q25, ran MiXCR for clone calling and kept in-frame beta chains. Every entry covers one CDR3 protein and lists the most common genes and DNA from its rows. The sample table records 450,000 to 700,000 distinct CDR3 sequences; 27% of these occur just once. The ten biggest clones cover approximately 18% of the sample. The specimen sequenced was blood. The origin of the receptors is an older woman in good health.

This clonotype was seen only a few times. CDR3 sequence: CASRLAASSYNEQFF. For the CDR3, the DNA is TGTGCCAGCAGGCTAGCGGCTAGCTCCTACAATGAGCAGTTCTTC. The rearrangement links TRBV7-2 to TRBJ2-1; 7 nucleotides line up with TRBD2. Trimming took 6 bases from V and 0 from J; bases not matched to a gene: 5. The V gene's germline CDR1 is SGHTA and CDR2 FQGNSA. The CDR3 extends over 15 amino acids.

This chain uses TRBV7-8 with TRBJ1-3; unclear D gene. The germline gives CDR1 SGHVS, CDR2 FQNEAQ. This CDR3 contains 16 residues. V shed 2 bases and J shed 2 bases, with 13 bases lying between them. CDR3 coding DNA: TGTGCCAGCAGCTTAAGGCCGGTCGCCACTGGAAACACCATATATTTT. Protein product: CASSLRPVATGNTIYF.

The chain carries TRBV7-2 and TRBJ2-3, with D perhaps TRBD2 (6 bases). The CDR3 is 13 residues long. Germline V gene sequence: CDR1 SGHTA, CDR2 FQGNSA. V lost 0 bases, J lost 11 bases, and 12 bases lay in between. Written as DNA, the CDR3 is TGTGCCAGCAGCTTAGCAGGGACTGGAATGCAGTATTTT. Amino acid sequence: CASSLAGTGMQYF.

This clonotype was observed a few times. The chain recombines TRBV7-2 with TRBJ1-2; D may be TRBD1 (5 bases). V was pared by 10 bases and J by 6 bases, with 12 bases between. The length of the CDR3 is 11 residues. CDR1 is SGHTA, CDR2 FQGNSA, per germline. The CDR3 region has the DNA TGTGCCATCAGGGTTCAGGATGGCTACACCTTC. Its translation is CAIRVQDGYTF.

A few counts support this clonotype. The genes are TRBV11-3 and TRBJ2-2; possibly TRBD1 for D (6 bases). V was cut by 5 bases and J by 7 bases, with 8 bases left in between. Germline CDR1 is SGHNT and CDR2 is YENEEA. CDR3 length: 12 residues. The CDR3 coding sequence is TGTGCCAGCAGCCAGGGGAACGGGGAGCTGTTTTTT. It is translated as CASSQGNGELFF.

This chain joins TRBV6-1 and TRBJ2-6; D perhaps matches TRBD2 (5 bases). The CDR3 sequence is 14 residues long. CDR1 and CDR2 from the germline V gene are MNHNS and SASEGT. V was pared by 7 bases and J by 6 bases, with 13 bases between. CDR3 nucleotide sequence: TGTGCCAGCAACTTTCGGGGAAAGGCCAACGTCCTGACTTTC. This sequence encodes CASNFRGKANVLTF.

The chain uses TRBV5-1 and TRBJ2-1; D perhaps matches TRBD2 (5 bases). V was clipped by 1 base and J by 0 bases, with 11 bases between them. Germline V gives CDR1 SGHRS, CDR2 YFSETQ. This CDR3 has 16 residues. CDR3 region: CASSLMASGSYNEQFF. The CDR3 DNA follows: TGCGCCAGCAGCTTGATGGCAAGCGGCTCCTACAATGAGCAGTTCTTC.

The chain is built from TRBV20-1 and TRBJ1-1; the D gene is possibly TRBD1 (6 bases). Germline CDR1 reads DFQATT; CDR2 reads SNEGSKA (reference sequence). The CDR3 is 13 residues long. Trimming cost V 4 bases and J 1 base, with 10 bases left between them. CDR3 sequence reads: CSAIQGTNTEAFF. The CDR3 nucleotides are TGCAGTGCTATACAGGGTACGAACACTGAAGCTTTCTTT.

The chain recombines TRBV7-2 with TRBJ1-2; 7 positions agree with TRBD1. Per the germline V gene, CDR1 is SGHTA and CDR2 is FQGNSA. V trimming: 5 bases; J trimming: 2 bases; junction bases outside the gene matches: 8. This CDR3 has 15 amino acids. CDR3 coding DNA: TGTGCCAGCAGCAAAGGGACAGTAACCAACTATGGCTACACCTTC. Its translation: CASSKGTVTNYGYTF.